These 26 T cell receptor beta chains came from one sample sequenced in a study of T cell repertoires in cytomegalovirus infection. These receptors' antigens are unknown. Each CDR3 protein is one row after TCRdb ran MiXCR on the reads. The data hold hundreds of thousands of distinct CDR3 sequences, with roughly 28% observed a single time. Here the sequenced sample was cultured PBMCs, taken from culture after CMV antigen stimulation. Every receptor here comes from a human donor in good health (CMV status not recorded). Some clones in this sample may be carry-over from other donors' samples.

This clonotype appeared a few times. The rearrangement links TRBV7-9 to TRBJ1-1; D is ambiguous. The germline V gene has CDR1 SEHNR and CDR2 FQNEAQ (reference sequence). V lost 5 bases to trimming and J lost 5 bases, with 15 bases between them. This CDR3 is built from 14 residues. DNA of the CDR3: TGTGCCAGCAGCCCTCGTAGGGTGAGGACTGAAGCTTTCTTT. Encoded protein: CASSPRRVRTEAFF. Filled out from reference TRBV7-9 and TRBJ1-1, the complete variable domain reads DTGVSQNPRHKITKRGQNVTFRCDPISEHNRLYWYRQTLGQGPEFLTYFQNEAQLEKSRLLSDRFSAERPKGSFSTLEIQRTEQGDSAMYLCASSPRRVRTEAFFGQGTRLTVV.

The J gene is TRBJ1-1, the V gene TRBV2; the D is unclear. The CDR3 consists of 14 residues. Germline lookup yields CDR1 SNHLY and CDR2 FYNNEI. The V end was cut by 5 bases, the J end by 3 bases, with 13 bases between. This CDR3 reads CASSLYGEDTEAFF. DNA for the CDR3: TGTGCCAGCAGTTTGTACGGGGAGGACACTGAAGCTTTCTTT.

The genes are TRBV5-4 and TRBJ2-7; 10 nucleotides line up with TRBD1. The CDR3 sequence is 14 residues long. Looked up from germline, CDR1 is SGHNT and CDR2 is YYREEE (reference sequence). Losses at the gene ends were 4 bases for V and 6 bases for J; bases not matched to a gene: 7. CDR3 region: CASSQRTGGGEQYF. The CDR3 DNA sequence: TGTGCCAGCAGCCAGAGGACAGGGGGGGGCGAGCAGTACTTC. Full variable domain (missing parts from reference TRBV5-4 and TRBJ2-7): ETGVTQSPTHLIKTRGQQVTLRCSSQSGHNTVSWYQQALGQGPQFIFQYYREEENGRGNFPPRFSGLQFPNYSSELNVNALELDDSALYLCASSQRTGGGEQYFGPGTRLTVT.

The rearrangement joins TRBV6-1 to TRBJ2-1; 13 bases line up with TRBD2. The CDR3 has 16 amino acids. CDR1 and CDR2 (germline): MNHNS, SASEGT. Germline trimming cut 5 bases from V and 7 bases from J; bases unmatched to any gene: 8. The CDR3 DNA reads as TGTGCCAGCAGTAGAAGGACTAGCGGGAGTGGGAATGAGCAGTTCTTC. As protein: CASSRRTSGSGNEQFF.

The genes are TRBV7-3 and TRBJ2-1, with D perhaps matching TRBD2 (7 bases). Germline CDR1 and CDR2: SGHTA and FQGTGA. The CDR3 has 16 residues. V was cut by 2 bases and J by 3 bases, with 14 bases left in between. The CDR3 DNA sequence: TGTGCCAGCAGCTTAGCGGGGGCGGTCGTCTACAATGAGCAGTTCTTC. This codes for CASSLAGAVVYNEQFF.

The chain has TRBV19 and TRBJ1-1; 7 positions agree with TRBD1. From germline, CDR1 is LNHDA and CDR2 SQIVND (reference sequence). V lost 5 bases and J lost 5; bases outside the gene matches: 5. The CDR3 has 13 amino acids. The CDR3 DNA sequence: TGTGCCAGTAGTTCAGGGGGAAGTACTGAAGCTTTCTTT. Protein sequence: CASSSGGSTEAFF.

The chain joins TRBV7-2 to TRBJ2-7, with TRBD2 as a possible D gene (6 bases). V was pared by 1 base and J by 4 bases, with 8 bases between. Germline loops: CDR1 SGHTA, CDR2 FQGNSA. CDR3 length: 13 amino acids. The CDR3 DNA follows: TGTGCCAGCAGCTTAGTCGGGGGTTACGAGCAGTACTTC. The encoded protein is CASSLVGGYEQYF.

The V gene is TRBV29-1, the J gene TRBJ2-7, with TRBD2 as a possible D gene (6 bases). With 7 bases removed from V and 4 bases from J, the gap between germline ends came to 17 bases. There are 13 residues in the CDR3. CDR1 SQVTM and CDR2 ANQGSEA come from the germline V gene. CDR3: CSAGTPEGYEQYF. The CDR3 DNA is TGCAGCGCTGGGACTCCCGAGGGGTACGAGCAGTACTTC.

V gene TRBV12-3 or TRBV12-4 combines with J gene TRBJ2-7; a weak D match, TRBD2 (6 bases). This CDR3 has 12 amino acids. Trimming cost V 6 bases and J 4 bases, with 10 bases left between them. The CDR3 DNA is TGTGCCAGCAGCAAGACTAGTTACGAGCAGTACTTC. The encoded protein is CASSKTSYEQYF.

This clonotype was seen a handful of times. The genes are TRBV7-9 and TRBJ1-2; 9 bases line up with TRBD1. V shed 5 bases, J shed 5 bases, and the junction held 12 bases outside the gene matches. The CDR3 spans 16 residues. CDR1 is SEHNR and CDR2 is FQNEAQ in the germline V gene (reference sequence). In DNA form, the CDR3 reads TGTGCCAGCAGCCCCCCGGGACAGGGTCATCGATATGGCTACACCTTC. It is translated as CASSPPGQGHRYGYTF.

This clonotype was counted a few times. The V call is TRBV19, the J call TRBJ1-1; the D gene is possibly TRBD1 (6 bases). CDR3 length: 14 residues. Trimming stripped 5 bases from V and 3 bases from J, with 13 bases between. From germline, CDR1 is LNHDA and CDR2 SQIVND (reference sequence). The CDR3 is CASSHPDSYTEAFF. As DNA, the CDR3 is TGTGCCAGTAGTCACCCGGACAGCTACACTGAAGCTTTCTTT.

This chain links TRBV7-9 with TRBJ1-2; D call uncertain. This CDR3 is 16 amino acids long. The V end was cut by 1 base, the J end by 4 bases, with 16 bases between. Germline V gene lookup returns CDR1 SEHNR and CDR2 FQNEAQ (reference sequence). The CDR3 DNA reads TGTGCCAGCAGCTTAGAGAATTTTGGCAGAATCTATGGCTACACCTTC. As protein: CASSLENFGRIYGYTF.

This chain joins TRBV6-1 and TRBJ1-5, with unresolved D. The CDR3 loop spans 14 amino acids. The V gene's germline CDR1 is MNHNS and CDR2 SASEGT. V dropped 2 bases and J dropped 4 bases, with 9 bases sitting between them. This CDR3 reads CASSEHVRNQPQHF. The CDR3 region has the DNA TGTGCCAGCAGTGAACACGTCAGAAATCAGCCCCAGCATTTT.

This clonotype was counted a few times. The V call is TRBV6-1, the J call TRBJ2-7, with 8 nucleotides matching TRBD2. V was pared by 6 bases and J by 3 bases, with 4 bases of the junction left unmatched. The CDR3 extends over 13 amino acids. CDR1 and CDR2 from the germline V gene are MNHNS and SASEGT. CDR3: CASSSGTSYEQYF. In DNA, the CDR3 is TGTGCCAGCAGCTCCGGGACTAGCTACGAGCAGTACTTC.

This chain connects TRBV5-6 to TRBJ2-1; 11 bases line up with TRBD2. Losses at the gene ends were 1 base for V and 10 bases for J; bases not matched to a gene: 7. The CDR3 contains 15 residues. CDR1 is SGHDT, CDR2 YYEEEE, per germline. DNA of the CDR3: TGTGCCAGCAGCTTGTTCACTAGCGGGAGTAAAGAGCAGTTCTTC. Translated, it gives CASSLFTSGSKEQFF.

In nucleotides, the CDR3 is TGTGCCAGCACCACGAGGCGGTTGCGAGAAAAACTGTTTTTT. Encoded protein: CASTTRRLREKLFF. This chain uses TRBV7-9 with TRBJ1-4; the D is unclear. Germline CDR1 is SEHNR and CDR2 is FQNEAQ (reference sequence). Trimming took off 7 bases at V and 8 bases at J, with 17 bases between the two ends. The CDR3 consists of 14 residues.

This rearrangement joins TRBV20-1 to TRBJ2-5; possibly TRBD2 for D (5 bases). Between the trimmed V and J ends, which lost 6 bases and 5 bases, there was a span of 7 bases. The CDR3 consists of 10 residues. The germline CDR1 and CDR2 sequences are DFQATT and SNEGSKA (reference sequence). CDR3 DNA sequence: TGCAGTGCGGGCGGGGAGACCCAGTACTTC. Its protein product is CSAGGETQYF.

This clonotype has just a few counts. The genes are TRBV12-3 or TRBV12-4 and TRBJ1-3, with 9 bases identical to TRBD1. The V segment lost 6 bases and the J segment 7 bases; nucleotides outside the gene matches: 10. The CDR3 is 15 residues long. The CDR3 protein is CASRTAGTGWNTIYF. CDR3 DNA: TGTGCCAGCAGGACAGCCGGGACAGGGTGGAACACCATATATTTT.

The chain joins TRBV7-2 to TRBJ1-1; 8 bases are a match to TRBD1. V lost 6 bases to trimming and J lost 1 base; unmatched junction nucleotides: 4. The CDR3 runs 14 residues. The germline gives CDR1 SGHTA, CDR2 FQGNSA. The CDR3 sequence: CASRYDRGNTEAFF. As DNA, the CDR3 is TGTGCCAGCAGGTATGACAGGGGGAACACTGAAGCTTTCTTT.

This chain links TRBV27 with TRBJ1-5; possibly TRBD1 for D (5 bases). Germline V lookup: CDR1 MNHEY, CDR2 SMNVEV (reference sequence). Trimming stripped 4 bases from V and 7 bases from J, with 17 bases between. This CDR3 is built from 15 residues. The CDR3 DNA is TGTGCCAGCAGTTCCGCCGGCAGGGCGGGCCAGCCCCAGCATTTT. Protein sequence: CASSSAGRAGQPQHF.

CDR3 DNA: TGTGCCAGCAGCTTCGCCCTACAGCGAACGGTCGATGGCTACACCTTC. It translates to CASSFALQRTVDGYTF. This chain uses TRBV11-2 with TRBJ1-2; D not resolved. The CDR3 spans 16 residues. CDR1 and CDR2 (germline): SGHAT, FQNNGV. Trimming cost V 3 bases and J 6 bases, with 20 bases left between them.

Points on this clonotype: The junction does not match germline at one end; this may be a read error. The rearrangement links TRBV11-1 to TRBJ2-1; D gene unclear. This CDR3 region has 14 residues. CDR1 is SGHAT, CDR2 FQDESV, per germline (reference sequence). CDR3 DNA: TGTGCCAGCAGCCCCCCAGTCGCTAGGAATGAGCCGTTCTTC. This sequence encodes CASSPPVARNEPFF.

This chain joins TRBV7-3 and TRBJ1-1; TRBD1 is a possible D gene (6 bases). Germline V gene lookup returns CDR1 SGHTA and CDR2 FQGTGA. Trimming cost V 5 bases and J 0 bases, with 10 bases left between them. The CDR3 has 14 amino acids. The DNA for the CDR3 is TGTGCCAGCAGCCCGGGGGCTTTGAACACTGAAGCTTTCTTT. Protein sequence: CASSPGALNTEAFF.

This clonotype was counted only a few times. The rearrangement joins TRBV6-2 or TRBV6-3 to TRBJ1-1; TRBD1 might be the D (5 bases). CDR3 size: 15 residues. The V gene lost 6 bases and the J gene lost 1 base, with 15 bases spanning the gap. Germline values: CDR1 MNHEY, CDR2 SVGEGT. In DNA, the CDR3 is TGTGCCAGCAGCTCTACAGGTACTTCGAACACTGAAGCTTTCTTT. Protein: CASSSTGTSNTEAFF.

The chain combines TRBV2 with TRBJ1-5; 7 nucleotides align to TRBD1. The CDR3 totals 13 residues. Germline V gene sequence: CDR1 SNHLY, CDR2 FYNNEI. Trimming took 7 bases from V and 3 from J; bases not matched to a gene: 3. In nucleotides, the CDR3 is TGTGCCAGCAAGGGACAGCTCAATCAGCCCCAGCATTTT. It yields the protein CASKGQLNQPQHF.

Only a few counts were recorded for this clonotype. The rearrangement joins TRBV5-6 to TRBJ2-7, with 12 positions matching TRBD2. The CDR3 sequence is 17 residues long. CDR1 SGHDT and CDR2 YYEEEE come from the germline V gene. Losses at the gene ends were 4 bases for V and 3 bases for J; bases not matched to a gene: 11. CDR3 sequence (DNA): TGTGCCAGCAGCGCTCGGACTAGCGGGGACCATGACTACGAGCAGTACTTC. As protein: CASSARTSGDHDYEQYF.